The 29 T cell receptor beta chains reported below all come from one sample, sequenced in a study of cytomegalovirus exposure and HLA in healthy donors (dated by TCRdb to about 2017). Library construction relied on the immunoSEQ multiplex PCR assay. For the multiplex PCR, a mixture combining 60 forward primers for TCR Vbeta segments and 13 reverse primers for TCR Jbeta segments was used. Imported from immuneACCESS, the table was reduced by TCRdb to in-frame sequences with V and J called. These copies leave out some clones; in studies compared against another copy, an unresolved V gene accounts for under half, and the cause of the remainder is not known. This sample is represented by some 98,000 clones; over 8% of them were singletons. Around 5% of the sample rests with the top ten. The sample taken for sequencing was PBMCs. Every receptor here comes from a middle-aged man in good health and CMV-seropositive.

This clone occurred a few times. This chain uses TRBV4-1 with TRBJ1-5; TRBD1 is a possible D gene (6 bases). CDR1 MGHRA and CDR2 YSYEKL come from the germline V gene. The V end lost 4 bases, the J end lost 3 bases, and 10 bases lay between the germline ends. The CDR3 runs to 14 residues. The CDR3 protein is CASSPQGTNQPQHF. The DNA for the CDR3 is TGCGCCAGCAGCCCCCAGGGGACCAATCAGCCCCAGCATTTT.

The CDR3 nucleotides read TGTGCCAGCAGTCCTAGCGGGAGGGCCGGTGAGCAGTTCTTC. Protein: CASSPSGRAGEQFF. The rearrangement links TRBV6-5 to TRBJ2-1; 12 bases line up with TRBD2. This CDR3 comprises 14 residues. CDR1 is MNHEY and CDR2 is SVGAGI in the germline V gene. The trim removed 5 bases at V and 9 bases at J, leaving 5 bases unmatched.

This sequence joins TRBV5-1 and TRBJ2-1; no clear D gene. The germline CDR1 and CDR2 sequences are SGHRS and YFSETQ. V lost 0 bases to trimming and J lost 7 bases, with 11 bases between them. This CDR3 has 14 amino acids. The CDR3 sequence is CASSLGFGNNEQFF. DNA for the CDR3: TGCGCCAGCAGCTTGGGCTTCGGTAATAATGAGCAGTTCTTC.

This clone was seen only a few times. The CDR3 loop is CSVERLERTGELFF. The CDR3 DNA sequence: TGCAGCGTTGAGAGACTAGAGAGGACCGGGGAGCTGTTTTTT. V gene TRBV29-1 combines with J gene TRBJ2-2; D is possibly TRBD2 (6 bases). CDR1 is SQVTM, CDR2 ANQGSEA, per germline. V gave up 3 bases and J gave up 5 bases, with 13 bases separating them. This CDR3 is 14 amino acids long.

A few counts support this clone. The chain employs TRBV10-1 and TRBJ2-7, with 9 bases that match TRBD2. Trimming at V came to 0 bases and at J to 5 bases, leaving 5 bases not matched to a gene. Germline-derived CDR1 and CDR2 are WNHNN and SYGVQD (reference sequence). The CDR3 has 15 residues. The CDR3 DNA is TGCGCCAGCAGTGAGTCGGCGGGAGGGAACGACGAGCAGTACTTC. Protein: CASSESAGGNDEQYF.

This chain connects TRBV28 to TRBJ1-1; unclear D gene. The V end lost 2 bases, the J end lost 11 bases, and 15 bases lay between the germline ends. CDR1 and CDR2 (germline): MDHEN, SYDVKM. The CDR3 is made up of 13 amino acids. DNA of the CDR3: TGTGCCAGCAGTTTACGGAGGGTGGCGGAGGCTTTCTTT. Translating it yields CASSLRRVAEAFF.

The chain is built from TRBV5-6 and TRBJ2-7; TRBD2 matches at 9 bases. CDR3 size: 16 residues. V dropped 4 bases and J dropped 0; count of bases not matched to a gene: 8. CDR1 and CDR2 (germline): SGHDT, YYEEEE. Written as DNA, the CDR3 is TGTGCCAGCAGCCCGGGACTAGCTGTCAGCTCCTACGAGCAGTACTTC. This sequence encodes CASSPGLAVSSYEQYF.

The V call is TRBV6-1, the J call TRBJ2-7; D is perhaps TRBD1 (6 bases). Trimming removed 2 bases at V and 1 base at J, with 24 bases between. This CDR3 has 19 residues. The V gene's germline CDR1 is MNHNS and CDR2 SASEGT. The CDR3 loop reads CASSEKGLPTRGFSYEQYF. As DNA, the CDR3 is TGTGCCAGCAGTGAAAAGGGATTGCCCACCAGGGGATTTTCCTACGAGCAGTACTTC.

This clone was observed a few times. Its ends do not fully match the called genes, so a read error is possible. V and J are TRBV28 and TRBJ2-7, with TRBD2 matching 12 bases. The length of the CDR3 is 15 residues. Germline values: CDR1 MDHEN, CDR2 SYDVKM. CDR3 amino acids: CASTKLAGGSHEQYF. The DNA for the CDR3 is TGTGCCAGCACCAAACTAGCGGGAGGCTCCCACGAGCAGTACTTC. The full variable domain, completed using reference TRBV28 and TRBJ2-7, is DVKVTQSSRYLVKRTGEKVFLECVQDMDHENMFWYRQDPGLGLRLIYFSYDVKMKEKGDIPEGYSVSREKKERFSLILESASTNQTSMYLCASTKLAGGSHEQYFGPGTRLTVT.

The chain has TRBV5-1 and TRBJ2-5; D is perhaps TRBD1 (5 bases). CDR1 and CDR2 (germline): SGHRS, YFSETQ. V was clipped by 2 bases and J by 1 base, with 9 bases between them. There are 14 residues in the CDR3. The CDR3 bases are TGCGCCAGCAGCTTCGACAGCTCCCAAGAGACCCAGTACTTC. Translating it yields CASSFDSSQETQYF.

This clone was detected only a few times. At one end, the junction sequence differs from germline, possibly due to a read error. The chain is built from TRBV7-7 and TRBJ2-1, with 14 positions matching TRBD2. The CDR3 is 18 amino acids. The germline V gene encodes CDR1 SSHAT and CDR2 FNYEAQ (reference sequence). CDR3 sequence: CASSQGLAGASSYNEQFF. CDR3 DNA sequence: TGTGCTAGCAGTCAGGGACTAGCGGGAGCCTCCTCCTACAATGAGCAGTTCTTC.

The chain carries TRBV10-3 and TRBJ1-1; TRBD1 agrees at 8 bases. Germline CDR1 is ENHRY and CDR2 is SYGVKD. The CDR3 length is 12 residues. Trimming removed 8 bases from V and 2 bases from J; junction bases left unmatched: 1. CDR3 DNA sequence: TGTGCCATCCAGGGGGCCAACACTGAAGCTTTCTTT. Translating gives CAIQGANTEAFF.

As to this clone: This likely comes from a read error, as the CDR3 has no conserved phenylalanine or tryptophan at its end. This chain links TRBV28 with TRBJ1-1; D remains unclear. CDR3 size: 12 residues. V gave up 2 bases and J gave up 5 bases, with 6 bases separating them. Germline V gives CDR1 MDHEN, CDR2 SYDVKM. CDR3 in amino acids: CASSLGRTEAFL. Written as DNA, the CDR3 is TGTGCCAGCAGTTTAGGTAGAACTGAAGCTTTCTTG.

The table lists this clone with many counts. This chain uses TRBV28 with TRBJ2-7, with TRBD1 identical over 7 bases. CDR1 and CDR2 (germline): MDHEN, SYDVKM. V lost 10 bases to trimming and J lost 6 bases; unmatched junction nucleotides: 12. The CDR3 has 13 amino acids. CDR3 bases: TGTGCCACCCGCCTAGGACAGGAGCGCGAGCAGTACTTC. Protein: CATRLGQEREQYF.

The chain links TRBV7-2 to TRBJ2-3, with TRBD2 matching over 10 bases. V lost 2 bases, J lost 4 bases, and 6 bases stayed unmatched. The germline V gene has CDR1 SGHTA and CDR2 FQGNSA. The CDR3 sequence is 16 residues long. CDR3 DNA: TGTGCCAGCAGCTTAAGCGTAGCGGGAGGTGCAGATACGCAGTATTTT. It encodes CASSLSVAGGADTQYF.

The genes are TRBV6-6 and TRBJ2-6, with 7 bases lining up with TRBD1. CDR3 length equals 16 residues. Germline V gene lookup returns CDR1 MNHNY and CDR2 SVGAGI (reference sequence). Trimming took 0 bases from V and 2 from J; bases not matched to a gene: 1. The DNA of the CDR3 is TGTGCCAGCAGTTACTCTCAGGGGGCTGGGGCCAACGTCCTGACTTTC. Translation: CASSYSQGAGANVLTF.

The chain recombines TRBV7-2 with TRBJ1-2, with a weak D call TRBD1 (6 bases). CDR3 size: 13 residues. The germline gives CDR1 SGHTA, CDR2 FQGNSA. Trimming took off 1 base at V and 8 bases at J, with 11 bases between the two ends. For the CDR3, the DNA is TGTGCCAGCAGCTTAGGGGGGCGAGGAGGCTACACCTTC. This encodes CASSLGGRGGYTF.

This clone was recorded a few times. The rearrangement joins TRBV9 to TRBJ1-3, with 7 bases identical to TRBD1. V shed 0 bases, J shed 0 bases, and the junction held 3 bases outside the gene matches. The CDR3 loop spans 16 amino acids. In germline, CDR1 is SGDLS, CDR2 YYNGEE. CDR3 in amino acids: CASSVEGALSGNTIYF. The CDR3 bases are TGTGCCAGCAGCGTAGAGGGGGCCCTCTCTGGAAACACCATATATTTT.

The sample holds a few counts of this clone. This rearrangement joins TRBV27 to TRBJ1-2, with D tentatively TRBD1 (5 bases). The germline CDR1 and CDR2 sequences are MNHEY and SMNVEV (reference sequence). CDR3 length equals 15 residues. Trimming cost V 7 bases and J 4 bases, with 19 bases left between them. CDR3 in amino acids: CASKLGTGVGYGYTF. DNA of the CDR3: TGTGCCAGCAAGCTTGGGACGGGAGTCGGCTATGGCTACACCTTC.

The CDR3 sequence: CAWYDLGSSSYNEQFF. The CDR3 nucleotides are TGTGCCTGGTACGACCTAGGCTCATCCTCCTACAATGAGCAGTTCTTC. This chain connects TRBV30 to TRBJ2-1, with D unresolved. Germline V gives CDR1 GTSNPN, CDR2 SVGIG (reference sequence). The CDR3 length is 16 residues. Between the trimmed V and J ends, which lost 5 bases and 0 bases, there was a span of 17 bases.

In its sample, this clone was seen a few times. The V gene is TRBV5-6, the J gene TRBJ2-2, with TRBD2 identical over 8 bases. The CDR3 extends over 15 amino acids. J gave up 6 bases and V 1 base, and 5 bases lay outside the gene matches. CDR1 is SGHDT and CDR2 is YYEEEE in the germline V gene. The CDR3, as DNA: TGTGCCAGCAGCTTGCTAAGCGGGAGCCCCGGGGAGCTGTTTTTT. Encoded protein: CASSLLSGSPGELFF.

This clone was seen ten or more times. This rearrangement joins TRBV12-5 to TRBJ1-1; weak D call: TRBD1 (6 bases). The germline V gene encodes CDR1 LGHNT and CDR2 FRNRAP. CDR3 length: 14 residues. Trimming took 8 bases from V and 2 from J, leaving 15 bases between them. The CDR3: CASRGGRQNTEAFF. The CDR3 region has the DNA TGTGCTAGTAGAGGGGGACGACAAAACACTGAAGCTTTCTTT.

The gene calls are TRBV7-8 and TRBJ2-2; 9 nucleotides match TRBD1. V was clipped by 1 base and J by 4 bases; unmatched bases: 10. The CDR3 extends over 18 amino acids. Germline V gene data show CDR1 as SGHVS and CDR2 as FQNEAQ. The CDR3 DNA is TGTGCCAGCAGCTTAGGGGTCCTCCTGGGACAGGGCACCGGGGAGCTGTTTTTT. Encoded protein: CASSLGVLLGQGTGELFF.

The V gene is TRBV28, the J gene TRBJ2-7; 9 bases are shared with TRBD2. V dropped 6 bases and J dropped 0; count of bases not matched to a gene: 0. Germline V gene sequence: CDR1 MDHEN, CDR2 SYDVKM. The CDR3 totals 13 residues. The CDR3 loop reads CASRAGGSYEQYF. The DNA for the CDR3 is TGTGCCAGCAGAGCGGGAGGCTCCTACGAGCAGTACTTC.

This clone has a handful of counts. This chain uses TRBV7-3 with TRBJ1-1, with D possibly matching TRBD1 (6 bases). This CDR3 is 16 amino acids long. Germline V gene sequence: CDR1 SGHTA, CDR2 FQGTGA. The V end was cut by 5 bases, the J end by 1 base, with 17 bases between. Here the CDR3 reads CASSRVRGARNTEAFF. The DNA of the CDR3 is TGTGCCAGCAGCCGCGTTCGGGGGGCGAGGAACACTGAAGCTTTCTTT.

The chain carries TRBV5-1 and TRBJ2-2; no clear D. The ends were cut back, 2 bases at V and 9 bases at J, with 8 bases in the middle. CDR3 length: 12 residues. CDR1 SGHRS and CDR2 YFSETQ come from the germline V gene. CDR3 loop: CASSFYGRELFF. The CDR3 DNA reads TGCGCCAGCAGCTTTTATGGCCGGGAGCTGTTTTTT.

This clone has just a few counts. The chain employs TRBV4-1 and TRBJ2-1; 10 bases align to TRBD2. CDR3 length: 16 amino acids. V was clipped by 3 bases and J by 2 bases; unmatched bases: 4. CDR1 is MGHRA, CDR2 YSYEKL, per germline. CDR3 sequence reads: CASSQGAGGTYNEQFF. CDR3 bases: TGCGCCAGCAGCCAGGGAGCGGGAGGGACCTACAATGAGCAGTTCTTC.

This clone has only a few counts. V usage is TRBV29-1 and J usage is TRBJ2-4; 9 nucleotides line up with TRBD1. The J segment lost 9 bases and the V segment lost 5 bases, leaving 5 bases of the junction unmatched. The CDR3 length is 12 residues. Per the germline V gene, CDR1 is SQVTM and CDR2 is ANQGSEA. The CDR3 DNA reads as TGCAGCGTTCCGGGACAGGGTTTCATTCAGTACTTC. As protein: CSVPGQGFIQYF.

The chain couples TRBV7-9 to TRBJ1-6; tentatively, D is TRBD1 (6 bases). Looked up from germline, CDR1 is SEHNR and CDR2 is FQNEAQ (reference sequence). V shed 0 bases and J shed 7 bases, with 10 bases lying between them. This CDR3 is 15 amino acids long. The DNA for the CDR3 is TGTGCCAGCAGCTTAGCTTGGGGGCCCAATTCACCCCTCCACTTT. Residues: CASSLAWGPNSPLHF.